The source of this T cell receptor (beta chain) is a study of beta chain features in type 1 diabetes. Points from the study as a whole: Resolution of whether HLA type affects TCRB rearrangement was not achieved here.

The sequenced template was cDNA made from the entire isolated RNA. Measured with immunoSEQ multiplex PCR; TCRdb has only the in-frame clones, and not every one. The sample shows roughly 350,000 clones, 11% of them seen only once. This clone was observed a few times. What it binds is unknown. V lost 0 bases, J lost 6 bases, and 3 bases stayed unmatched. This CDR3 is built from 15 residues. Germline V gene sequence: CDR1 SGHTA, CDR2 FQGNSA. Sequencing was performed on naive CD4+ T cells from blood. The source is a woman in her twenties or thirties in good health. The rearrangement links TRBV7-2 to TRBJ2-2; TRBD1 aligns across 8 bases. The CDR3 spells CASSLALQGAGELFF. The CDR3 DNA reads TGTGCCAGCAGCTTAGCCCTACAGGGGGCCGGGGAGCTGTTTTTT.